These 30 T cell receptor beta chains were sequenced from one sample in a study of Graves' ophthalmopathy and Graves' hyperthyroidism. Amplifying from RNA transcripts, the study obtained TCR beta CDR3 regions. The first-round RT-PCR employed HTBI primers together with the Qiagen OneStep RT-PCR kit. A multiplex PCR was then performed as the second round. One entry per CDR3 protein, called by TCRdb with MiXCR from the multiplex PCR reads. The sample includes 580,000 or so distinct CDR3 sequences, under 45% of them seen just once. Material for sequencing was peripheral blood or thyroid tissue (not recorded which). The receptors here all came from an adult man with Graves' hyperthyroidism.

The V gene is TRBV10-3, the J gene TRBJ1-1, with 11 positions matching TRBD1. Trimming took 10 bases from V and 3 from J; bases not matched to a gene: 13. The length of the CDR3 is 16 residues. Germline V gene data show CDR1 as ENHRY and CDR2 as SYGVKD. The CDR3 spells CATTVTPGQGDTEAFF. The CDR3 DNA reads TGTGCCACGACGGTCACCCCGGGACAGGGGGACACTGAAGCTTTCTTT.

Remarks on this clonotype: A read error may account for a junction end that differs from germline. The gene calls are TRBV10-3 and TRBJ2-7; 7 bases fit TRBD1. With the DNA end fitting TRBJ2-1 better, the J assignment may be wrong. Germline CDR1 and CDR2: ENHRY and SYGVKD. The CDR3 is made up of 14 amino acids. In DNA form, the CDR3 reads TGTGCCAGCAGTCCTCGACAGGGATTGTATGAGCAGTTCTTC. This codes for CASSPRQGLYEQFF.

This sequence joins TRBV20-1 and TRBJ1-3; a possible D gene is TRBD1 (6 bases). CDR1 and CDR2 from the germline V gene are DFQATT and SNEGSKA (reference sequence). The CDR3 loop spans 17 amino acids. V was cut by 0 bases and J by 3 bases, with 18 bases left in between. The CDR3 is CSARDAPGGGFGNTIYF. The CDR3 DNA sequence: TGCAGTGCTAGAGACGCGCCGGGGGGCGGATTTGGAAACACCATATATTTT.

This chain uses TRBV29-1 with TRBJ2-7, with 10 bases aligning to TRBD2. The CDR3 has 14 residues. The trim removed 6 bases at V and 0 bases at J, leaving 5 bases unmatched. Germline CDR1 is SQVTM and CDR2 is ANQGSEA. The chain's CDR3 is CSVASGGSSYEQYF. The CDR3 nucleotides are TGCAGCGTCGCTAGCGGGGGCAGCTCCTACGAGCAGTACTTC.

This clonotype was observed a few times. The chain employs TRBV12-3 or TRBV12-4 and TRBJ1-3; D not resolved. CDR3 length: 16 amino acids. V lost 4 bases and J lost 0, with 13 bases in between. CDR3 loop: CASSYSPGSSGNTIYF. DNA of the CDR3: TGTGCCAGCAGTTACTCTCCCGGTTCCTCTGGAAACACCATATATTTT.

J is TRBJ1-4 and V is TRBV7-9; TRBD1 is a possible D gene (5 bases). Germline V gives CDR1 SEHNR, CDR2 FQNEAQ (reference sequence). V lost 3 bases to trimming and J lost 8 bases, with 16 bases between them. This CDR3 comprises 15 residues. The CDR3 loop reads CASSLDGGGREKLFF. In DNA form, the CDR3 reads TGTGCCAGCAGCTTGGACGGGGGTGGTCGCGAAAAACTGTTTTTT.

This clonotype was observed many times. In nucleotides, the CDR3 is TGTGCCAGCACCCCAGAGAAGCGGGACTTACTCTACGAGCAGTACTTC. Its translation is CASTPEKRDLLYEQYF. This sequence joins TRBV10-3 and TRBJ2-7, with 7 bases lining up with TRBD2. Looked up from germline, CDR1 is ENHRY and CDR2 is SYGVKD. The trim removed 10 bases at V and 3 bases at J, leaving 18 bases unmatched. This CDR3 contains 16 residues.

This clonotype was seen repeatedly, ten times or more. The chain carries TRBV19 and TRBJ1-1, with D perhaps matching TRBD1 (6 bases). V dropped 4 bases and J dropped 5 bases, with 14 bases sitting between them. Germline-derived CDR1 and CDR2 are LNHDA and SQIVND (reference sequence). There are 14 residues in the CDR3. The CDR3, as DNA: TGTGCCAGTAGTAGACCCGGGGGGCGAACTGAAGCTTTCTTT. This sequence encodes CASSRPGGRTEAFF.

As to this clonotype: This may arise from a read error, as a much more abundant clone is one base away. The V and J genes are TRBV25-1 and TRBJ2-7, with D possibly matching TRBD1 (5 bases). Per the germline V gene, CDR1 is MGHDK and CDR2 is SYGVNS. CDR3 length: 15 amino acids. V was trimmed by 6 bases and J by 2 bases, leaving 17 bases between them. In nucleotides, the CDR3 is TGTGCCAGCAGCTTATTCAGGCAGGGCCCCTACGAGCAGTACTTC. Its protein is CASSLFRQGPYEQYF.

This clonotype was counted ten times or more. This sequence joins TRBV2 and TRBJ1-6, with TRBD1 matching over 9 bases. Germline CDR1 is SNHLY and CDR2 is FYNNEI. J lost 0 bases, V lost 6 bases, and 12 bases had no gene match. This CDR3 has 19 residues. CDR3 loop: CASRMGGQGESSYNSPLHF. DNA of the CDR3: TGTGCCAGCAGAATGGGGGGACAGGGTGAAAGCTCCTATAATTCACCCCTCCACTTT.

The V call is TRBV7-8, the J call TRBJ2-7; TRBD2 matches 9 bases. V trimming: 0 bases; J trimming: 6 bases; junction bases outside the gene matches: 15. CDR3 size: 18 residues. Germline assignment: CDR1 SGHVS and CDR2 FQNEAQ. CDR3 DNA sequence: TGTGCCAGCAGCTTAGCGCCCCCCTTTAGCGGGAGTTTTTCCGAGCAGTACTTC. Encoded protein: CASSLAPPFSGSFSEQYF. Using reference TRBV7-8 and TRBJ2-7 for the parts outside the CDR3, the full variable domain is GAGVSQSPRYKVAKRGQDVALRCDPISGHVSLFWYQQALGQGPEFLTYFQNEAQLDKSGLPSDRFFAERPEGSVSTLKIQRTQQEDSAVYLCASSLAPPFSGSFSEQYFGPGTRLTVT.

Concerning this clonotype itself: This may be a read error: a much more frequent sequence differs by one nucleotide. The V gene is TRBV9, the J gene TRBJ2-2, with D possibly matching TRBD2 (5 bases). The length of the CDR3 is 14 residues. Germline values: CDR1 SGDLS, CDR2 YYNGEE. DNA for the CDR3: TGTGCCAGCGGCGTAGGAGGAACGGCCGGGGAGCTGTTTTTT. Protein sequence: CASGVGGTAGELFF.

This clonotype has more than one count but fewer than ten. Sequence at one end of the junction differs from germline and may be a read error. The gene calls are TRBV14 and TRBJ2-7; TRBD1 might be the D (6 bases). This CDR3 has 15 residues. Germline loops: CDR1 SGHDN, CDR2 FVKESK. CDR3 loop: CASSHLGQSVYEQHF. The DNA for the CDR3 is TGTGCCAGCAGCCATTTAGGACAGAGCGTCTACGAGCAGCACTTC.

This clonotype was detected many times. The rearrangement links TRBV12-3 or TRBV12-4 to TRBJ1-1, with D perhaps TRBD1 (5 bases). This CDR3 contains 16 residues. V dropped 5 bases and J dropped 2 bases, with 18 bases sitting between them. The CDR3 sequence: CASSPPGGRGNTEAFF. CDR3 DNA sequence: TGTGCCAGCAGTCCCCCCGGAGGGAGGGGCAACACTGAAGCTTTCTTT.

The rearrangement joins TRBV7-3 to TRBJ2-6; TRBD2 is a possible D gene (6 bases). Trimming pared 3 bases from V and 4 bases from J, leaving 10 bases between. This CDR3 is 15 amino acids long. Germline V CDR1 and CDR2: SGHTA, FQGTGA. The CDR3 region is CASSFGGLGANVLTF. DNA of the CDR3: TGTGCCAGCAGCTTCGGTGGACTAGGGGCCAACGTCCTGACTTTC.

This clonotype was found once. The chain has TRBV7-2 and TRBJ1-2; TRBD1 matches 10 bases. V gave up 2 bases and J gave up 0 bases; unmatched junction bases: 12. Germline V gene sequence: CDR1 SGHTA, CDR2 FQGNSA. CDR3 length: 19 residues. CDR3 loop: CASSLLGTGDEKPNYGYTF. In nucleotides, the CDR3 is TGTGCCAGCAGCTTATTAGGGACAGGGGATGAAAAACCTAACTATGGCTACACCTTC.

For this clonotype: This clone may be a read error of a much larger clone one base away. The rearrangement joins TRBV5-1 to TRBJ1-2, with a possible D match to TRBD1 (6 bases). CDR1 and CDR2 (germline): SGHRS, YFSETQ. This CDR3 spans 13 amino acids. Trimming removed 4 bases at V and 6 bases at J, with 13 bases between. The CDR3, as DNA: TGCGCCAGCAGCCCCGGGGGGCTGAATGGCTACACCTTC. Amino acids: CASSPGGLNGYTF.

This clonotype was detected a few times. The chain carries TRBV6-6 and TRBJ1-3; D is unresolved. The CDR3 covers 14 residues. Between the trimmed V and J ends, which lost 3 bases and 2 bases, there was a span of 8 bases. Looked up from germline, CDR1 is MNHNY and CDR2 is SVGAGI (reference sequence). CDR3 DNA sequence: TGTGCCAGCAGTTATGTCCCGCCTGGAAACACCATATATTTT. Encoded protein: CASSYVPPGNTIYF.

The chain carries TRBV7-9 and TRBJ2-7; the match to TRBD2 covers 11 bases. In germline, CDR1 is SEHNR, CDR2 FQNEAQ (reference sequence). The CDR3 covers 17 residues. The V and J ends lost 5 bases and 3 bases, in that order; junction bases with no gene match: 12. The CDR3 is CASSTPQPGLADYEQYF. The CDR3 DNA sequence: TGTGCCAGCAGCACCCCGCAGCCGGGACTAGCGGACTACGAGCAGTACTTC.

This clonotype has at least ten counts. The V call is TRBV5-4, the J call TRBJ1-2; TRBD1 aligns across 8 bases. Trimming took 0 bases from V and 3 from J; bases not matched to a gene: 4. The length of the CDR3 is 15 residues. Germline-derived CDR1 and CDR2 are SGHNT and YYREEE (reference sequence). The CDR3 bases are TGTGCCAGCAGCTTGGGTTCGACAGGGGACTATGGCTACACCTTC. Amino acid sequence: CASSLGSTGDYGYTF. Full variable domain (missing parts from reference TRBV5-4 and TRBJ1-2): ETGVTQSPTHLIKTRGQQVTLRCSSQSGHNTVSWYQQALGQGPQFIFQYYREEENGRGNFPPRFSGLQFPNYSSELNVNALELDDSALYLCASSLGSTGDYGYTFGSGTRLTVV.

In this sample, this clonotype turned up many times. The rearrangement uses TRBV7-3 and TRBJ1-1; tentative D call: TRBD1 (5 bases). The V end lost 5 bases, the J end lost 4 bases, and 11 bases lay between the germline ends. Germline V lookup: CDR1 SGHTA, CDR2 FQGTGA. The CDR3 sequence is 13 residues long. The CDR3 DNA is TGTGCCAGCAGCCAACAGGATTCCACTGAAGCTTTCTTT. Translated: CASSQQDSTEAFF.

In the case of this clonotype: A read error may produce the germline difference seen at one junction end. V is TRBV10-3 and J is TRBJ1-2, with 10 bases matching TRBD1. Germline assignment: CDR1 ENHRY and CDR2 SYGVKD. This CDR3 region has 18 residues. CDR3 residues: CASSYSGQGTLSNYGYTF. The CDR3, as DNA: TGTGCCAGCAGTTATTCGGGACAGGGGACTCTCTCTAACTATGGCTACACCTTC.

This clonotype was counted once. The CDR3 region is CASRGGGAGANVLTF. Written as DNA, the CDR3 is TGTGCCAGCAGGGGAGGGGGTGCTGGGGCCAACGTCCTGACTTTC. The chain is built from TRBV12-3 or TRBV12-4 and TRBJ2-6; tentative D call: TRBD2 (7 bases). V was cut by 6 bases and J by 2 bases, with 11 bases left in between. This CDR3 has 15 amino acids.

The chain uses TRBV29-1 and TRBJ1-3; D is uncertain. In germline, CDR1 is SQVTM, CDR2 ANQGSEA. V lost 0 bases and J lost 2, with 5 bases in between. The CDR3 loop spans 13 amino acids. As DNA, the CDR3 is TGCAGCGTTGAAGATTTGGCTGGAAACACCATATATTTT. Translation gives CSVEDLAGNTIYF.

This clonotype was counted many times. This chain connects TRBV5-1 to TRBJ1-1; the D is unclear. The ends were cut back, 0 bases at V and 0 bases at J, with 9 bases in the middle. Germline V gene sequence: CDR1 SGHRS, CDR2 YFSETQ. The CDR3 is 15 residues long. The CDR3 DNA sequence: TGCGCCAGCAGCTTGGTCGGACGGATGAACACTGAAGCTTTCTTT. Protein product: CASSLVGRMNTEAFF.

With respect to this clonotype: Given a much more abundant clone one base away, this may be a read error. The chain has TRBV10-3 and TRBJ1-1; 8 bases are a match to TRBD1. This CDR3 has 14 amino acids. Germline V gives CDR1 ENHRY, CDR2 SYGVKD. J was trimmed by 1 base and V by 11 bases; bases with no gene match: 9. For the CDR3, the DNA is TGTGCCGGCAGGAAAGGACAGGGGAACACTGAAGCTTTCTTT. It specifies CAGRKGQGNTEAFF.

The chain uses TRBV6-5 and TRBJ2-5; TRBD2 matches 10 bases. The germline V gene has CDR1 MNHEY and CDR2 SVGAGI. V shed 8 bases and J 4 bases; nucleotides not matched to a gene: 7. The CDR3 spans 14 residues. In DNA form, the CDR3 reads TGTGCCAGCCGAAGCGGGGGGGCCGGAGAGACCCAGTACTTC. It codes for CASRSGGAGETQYF.

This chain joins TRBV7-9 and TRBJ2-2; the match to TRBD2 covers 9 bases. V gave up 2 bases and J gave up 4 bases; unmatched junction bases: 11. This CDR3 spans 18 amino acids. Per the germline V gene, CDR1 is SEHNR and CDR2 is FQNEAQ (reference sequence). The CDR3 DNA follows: TGTGCCAGCAGCTTATTCTCGCTGGCGGGAGGGATCACCGGGGAGCTGTTTTTT. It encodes CASSLFSLAGGITGELFF.

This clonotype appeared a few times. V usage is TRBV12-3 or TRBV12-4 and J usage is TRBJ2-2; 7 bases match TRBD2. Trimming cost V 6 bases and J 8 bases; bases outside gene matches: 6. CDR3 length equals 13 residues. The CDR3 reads CASRQSGKGELFF. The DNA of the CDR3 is TGTGCCAGCAGACAAAGCGGGAAAGGGGAGCTGTTTTTT.

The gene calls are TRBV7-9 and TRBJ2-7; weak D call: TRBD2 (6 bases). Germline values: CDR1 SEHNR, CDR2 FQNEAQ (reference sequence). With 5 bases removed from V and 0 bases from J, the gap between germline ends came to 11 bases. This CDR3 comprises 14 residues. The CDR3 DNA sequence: TGTGCCAGCAGCCGGCCGGACTACTCCTACGAGCAGTACTTC. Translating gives CASSRPDYSYEQYF. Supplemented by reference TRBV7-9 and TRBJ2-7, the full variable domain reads DTGVSQNPRHKITKRGQNVTFRCDPISEHNRLYWYRQTLGQGPEFLTYFQNEAQLEKSRLLSDRFSAERPKGSFSTLEIQRTEQGDSAMYLCASSRPDYSYEQYFGPGTRLTVT.